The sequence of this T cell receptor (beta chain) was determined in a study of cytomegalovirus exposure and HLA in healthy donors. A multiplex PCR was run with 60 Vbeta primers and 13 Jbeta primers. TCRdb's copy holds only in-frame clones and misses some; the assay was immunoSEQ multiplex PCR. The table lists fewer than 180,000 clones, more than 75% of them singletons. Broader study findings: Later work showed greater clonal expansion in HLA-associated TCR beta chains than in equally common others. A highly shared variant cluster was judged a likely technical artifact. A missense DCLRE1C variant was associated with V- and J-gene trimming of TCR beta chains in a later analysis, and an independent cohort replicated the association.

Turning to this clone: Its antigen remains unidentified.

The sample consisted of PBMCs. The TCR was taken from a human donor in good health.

The CDR3 DNA reads as TGCGCCAGCAGCTTGGCCGATGACAGGGGGAACACTGAAGCTTTCTTT. This codes for CASSLADDRGNTEAFF. The chain couples TRBV5-1 to TRBJ1-1, with 8 bases matching TRBD1. The V gene's germline CDR1 is SGHRS and CDR2 YFSETQ. This CDR3 has 16 residues. J was trimmed by 1 base and V by 0 bases; bases with no gene match: 5. The whole variable domain, filled in from reference TRBV5-1 and TRBJ1-1, reads KAGVTQTPRYLIKTRGQQVTLSCSPISGHRSVSWYQQTPGQGLQFLFEYFSETQRNKGNFPGRFSGRQFSNSRSEMNVSTLELGDSALYLCASSLADDRGNTEAFFGQGTRLTVV.